Following are 18 T cell receptor beta chains from one sample sequenced in a study of OX40 agonist ivuxolimab in advanced cancers. Only in-frame clones appear in the TCRdb table, and some are missing; sequencing was by immunoSEQ multiplex PCR. The top ten hold approximately 7% of the sample, which has around 80,000 clones, 70% to 85% seen once. Sequences were derived from CD4+ or CD8+ T cells sorted from blood, sampled in a trial of the OX40 agonist ivuxolimab. Source of these receptors: an adult with an advanced solid tumor such as melanoma, head and neck, liver or kidney cancer.

The chain combines TRBV9 with TRBJ2-3; TRBD2 agrees at 8 bases. From germline, CDR1 is SGDLS and CDR2 YYNGEE. The CDR3 sequence is 17 residues long. The ends lost 1 base at V and 2 bases at J; junction bases unmatched: 9. In DNA form, the CDR3 reads TGTGCCAGCAGCGTAAGGATGAGCGGGAGTAACACAGATACGCAGTATTTT. Encoded protein: CASSVRMSGSNTDTQYF.

This chain links TRBV30 with TRBJ2-7; 7 bases line up with TRBD1. Germline assignment: CDR1 GTSNPN and CDR2 SVGIG (reference sequence). The CDR3 totals 14 residues. Trimming removed 3 bases from V and 2 bases from J; junction bases left unmatched: 7. CDR3 DNA: TGTGCCTGGAGACCTCGGGACAGACCCTACGAGCAGTACTTC. It encodes CAWRPRDRPYEQYF.

The chain has TRBV19 and TRBJ1-2; D remains ambiguous. This CDR3 is 13 amino acids long. The ends were cut back, 1 base at V and 2 bases at J, with 5 bases in the middle. Germline values: CDR1 LNHDA, CDR2 SQIVND (reference sequence). Written as DNA, the CDR3 is TGTGCCAGTAGTATAGCCGTAAACTATGGCTACACCTTC. Protein sequence: CASSIAVNYGYTF. The entire variable domain, with the rest obtained from reference TRBV19 and TRBJ1-2, is as follows: DGGITQSPKYLFRKEGQNVTLSCEQNLNHDAMYWYRQDPGQGLRLIYYSQIVNDFQKGDIAEGYSVSREKKESFPLTVTSAQKNPTAFYLCASSIAVNYGYTFGSGTRLTVV.

This chain uses TRBV27 with TRBJ1-2, with D possibly TRBD1 on 6 matching bases. This CDR3 has 14 amino acids. The germline V and J ends were trimmed by 3 bases and 6 bases, with 14 bases remaining between them. From germline, CDR1 is MNHEY and CDR2 SMNVEV (reference sequence). The CDR3 spells CASSFGGLGDGYTF. CDR3 in DNA: TGTGCCAGCAGTTTTGGGGGGCTAGGTGATGGCTACACCTTC.

CDR3 protein: CASRKQPQETQYF. In DNA form, the CDR3 reads TGTGCCAGCAGAAAACAGCCTCAAGAGACCCAGTACTTC. V usage is TRBV6-5 and J usage is TRBJ2-5; D is ambiguous. Trimming left V 6 bases short and J 2 bases short, with 10 bases between. The germline V gene encodes CDR1 MNHEY and CDR2 SVGAGI. The CDR3 extends over 13 amino acids.

The V call is TRBV4-1, the J call TRBJ2-3; D is unclear. The CDR3 is made up of 15 amino acids. The V and J ends lost 1 base and 0 bases respectively, with 8 bases between them. Germline CDR1 reads MGHRA; CDR2 reads YSYEKL. CDR3: CASSQGPFSTDTQYF. DNA of the CDR3: TGCGCCAGCAGCCAAGGTCCTTTTAGCACAGATACGCAGTATTTT.

The chain is built from TRBV4-2 and TRBJ1-1; unclear D gene. Germline V gene sequence: CDR1 LGHNA, CDR2 YNFKEQ. The ends were cut back, 0 bases at V and 2 bases at J, with 10 bases in the middle. This CDR3 comprises 15 residues. CDR3 protein: CASSQDETPNTEAFF. Written as DNA, the CDR3 is TGTGCCAGCAGCCAAGACGAGACACCAAACACTGAAGCTTTCTTT.

DNA for the CDR3: TGTGCCAGCTCACCACTGACTAGCGGGGTCCTTTACAATGAGCAGTTCTTC. Translated, it gives CASSPLTSGVLYNEQFF. The chain combines TRBV18 with TRBJ2-1, with 11 bases aligning to TRBD2. CDR3 length: 17 residues. The trim removed 1 base at V and 4 bases at J, leaving 6 bases unmatched. CDR1 is KGHSH, CDR2 LQKENI, per germline.

The V call is TRBV9, the J call TRBJ1-5, with D hard to call. Germline CDR1 and CDR2: SGDLS and YYNGEE. This CDR3 region has 13 residues. V was pared by 2 bases and J by 3 bases, with 6 bases between. CDR3 in amino acids: CASSVSFNQPQHF. In DNA, the CDR3 is TGTGCCAGCAGCGTCAGTTTCAATCAGCCCCAGCATTTT. The full variable domain, in which reference TRBV9 and TRBJ1-5 provide the parts outside the CDR3, is DSGVTQTPKHLITATGQRVTLRCSPRSGDLSVYWYQQSLDQGLQFLIQYYNGEERAKGNILERFSAQQFPDLHSELNLSSLELGDSALYFCASSVSFNQPQHFGDGTRLSIL.

J is TRBJ2-7 and V is TRBV4-1, with D perhaps TRBD1 (7 bases). The germline V gene has CDR1 MGHRA and CDR2 YSYEKL. Between the trimmed V and J ends, which lost 0 bases and 2 bases, there was a span of 26 bases. The CDR3 is 20 amino acids. CDR3 sequence reads: CASSQEMGGWEAGGTYEQYF. The DNA for the CDR3 is TGCGCCAGCAGCCAAGAAATGGGGGGATGGGAGGCAGGGGGAACCTACGAGCAGTACTTC.

CDR3 residues: CASSPPGHTDTQYF. The CDR3 DNA follows: TGTGCCAGCTCACCACCAGGCCACACAGATACGCAGTATTTT. This chain links TRBV18 with TRBJ2-3; D is ambiguous. CDR1 is KGHSH, CDR2 LQKENI, per germline. This CDR3 contains 14 residues. Trimming stripped 0 bases from V and 2 bases from J, with 6 bases between.

J is TRBJ2-1 and V is TRBV5-1; perhaps TRBD2 as D (5 bases). CDR3 size: 13 residues. With 0 bases removed from V and 12 bases from J, the gap between germline ends came to 13 bases. Germline loops: CDR1 SGHRS, CDR2 YFSETQ. The CDR3 DNA sequence: TGCGCCAGCAGCTTGGACCAAGTTGGGAGGCAGTTCTTC. This sequence encodes CASSLDQVGRQFF.

The chain combines TRBV7-9 with TRBJ2-5, with a possible D match to TRBD2 (6 bases). The length of the CDR3 is 14 residues. In germline, CDR1 is SEHNR, CDR2 FQNEAQ (reference sequence). The V and J ends lost 5 bases and 5 bases respectively, with 15 bases between them. The CDR3 nucleotides are TGTGCCAGCAGCCGACGAGGGGAGGAGGAGACCCAGTACTTC. Translated: CASSRRGEEETQYF.

J is TRBJ2-7 and V is TRBV27, with TRBD2 matching 8 bases. Germline V gives CDR1 MNHEY, CDR2 SMNVEV (reference sequence). This CDR3 contains 13 residues. V shed 9 bases, J shed 0 bases, and the junction held 4 bases outside the gene matches. The CDR3 DNA reads as TGTGCCAGTGGGACTAGTCCCTCCTACGAGCAGTACTTC. This translates into CASGTSPSYEQYF.

This clone turned up a few times. The V call is TRBV7-6, the J call TRBJ2-2; TRBD2 agrees at 9 bases. The germline V gene encodes CDR1 SGHVS and CDR2 FNYEAQ. This CDR3 spans 16 amino acids. V shed 5 bases and J 4 bases; nucleotides not matched to a gene: 8. The CDR3 is CASSQLSGSRTGELFF. In nucleotides, the CDR3 is TGTGCCAGCAGCCAACTTAGCGGGAGTCGCACCGGGGAGCTGTTTTTT.

The V and J genes are TRBV19 and TRBJ1-5; D not certain. Deletions cut 2 bases from V and 1 base from J, with 9 bases between. This CDR3 region has 15 residues. CDR1 and CDR2 from the germline V gene are LNHDA and SQIVND (reference sequence). CDR3 sequence: CASSIMGESNQPQHF. CDR3 DNA: TGTGCCAGTAGTATAATGGGTGAGAGCAATCAGCCCCAGCATTTT.

The genes are TRBV18 and TRBJ2-7; tentative D call: TRBD2 (6 bases). The CDR3 length is 16 residues. CDR1 and CDR2 (germline): KGHSH, LQKENI. Deletions cut 1 base from V and 2 bases from J, with 15 bases between. The CDR3 reads CASSPLLSGTTYEQYF. The CDR3 DNA sequence: TGTGCCAGCTCACCACTCCTTAGCGGTACGACCTACGAGCAGTACTTC.

This chain joins TRBV6-6 and TRBJ1-1; no clear D gene. V lost 6 bases and J lost 2, with 19 bases in between. CDR3 length: 16 amino acids. Germline values: CDR1 MNHNY, CDR2 SVGAGI (reference sequence). CDR3 loop: CASRPTSGKENTEAFF. The CDR3 DNA reads as TGTGCCAGCAGACCCACTTCTGGTAAGGAAAACACTGAAGCTTTCTTT.